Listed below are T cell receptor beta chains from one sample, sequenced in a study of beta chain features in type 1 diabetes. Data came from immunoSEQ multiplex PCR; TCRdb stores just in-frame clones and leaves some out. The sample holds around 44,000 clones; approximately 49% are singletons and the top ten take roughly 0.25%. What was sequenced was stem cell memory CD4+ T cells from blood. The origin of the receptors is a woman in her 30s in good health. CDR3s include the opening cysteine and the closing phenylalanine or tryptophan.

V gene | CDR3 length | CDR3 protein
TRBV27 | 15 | CASSSLSRGDNEQFF
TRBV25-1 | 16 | CASSEWGAPSSYEQYF
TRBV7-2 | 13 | CASRLKQGYPQHF
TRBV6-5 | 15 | CASSYSGGSPYEQYF
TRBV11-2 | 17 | CASTFRAGRLGSEKLFF
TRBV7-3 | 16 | CASSPSPGLSYNEQFF
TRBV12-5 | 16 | CASGLTPGRVPGELFF
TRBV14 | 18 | CASSLSRDRDRHGNEQFF
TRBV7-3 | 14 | CASSPQGRGTEAFF
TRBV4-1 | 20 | CASSQDRGGTGPMFQETQYF
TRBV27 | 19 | CASSLSFIRDRRINTEAFF
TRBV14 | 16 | CASSQGLSDITDTQYF
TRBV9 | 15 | CASSESIAGVEEQYF
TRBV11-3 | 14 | CASSPRQGAKTQYF
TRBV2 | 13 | CASRGQGNEKLFF
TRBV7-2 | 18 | CASSLVSGAGVIYNEQFF
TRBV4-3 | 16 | CASSQGADASLNEQFF
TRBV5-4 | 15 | CASRRDRLDYNEQFF
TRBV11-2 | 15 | CASSSISGRGHEQYF
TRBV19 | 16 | CASSPRPGQYNQPQHF
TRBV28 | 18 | CASSLVTSGRQSTDTQYF
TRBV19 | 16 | CASSIRQGTGANEQFF
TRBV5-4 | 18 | CASSNTGDRGPGANVLTF
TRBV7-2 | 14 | CASSLPGTGYGYTF
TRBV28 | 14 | CASSLPTSGSTQYF
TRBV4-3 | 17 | CASSQDRLGSEGDEAFF
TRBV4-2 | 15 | CASSQDLNGPYEQYF
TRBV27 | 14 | CASSSLLANYGYTF
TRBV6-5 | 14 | CASSYSMATYGYTF
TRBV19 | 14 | CASSSGEPQETQYF
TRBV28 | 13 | CASSPPPYNEQFF
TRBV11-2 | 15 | CASSSGTSGQETQYF
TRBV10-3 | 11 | CAISLGDTQYF